Each of the 10 T cell receptor beta chains below was sequenced from the same sample in a study of blood T cell repertoires in COVID-19. TCRdb keeps only in-frame clones here, not all; method: immunoSEQ multiplex PCR. The repertoire holds roughly 150,000 clones, with over 70% as singletons. Material: PBMCs or T cells enriched from blood (not recorded which). The receptor set was obtained from a man in his 70s who had been exposed to COVID-19.

The V gene is TRBV7-2, the J gene TRBJ1-1; perhaps TRBD1 as D (6 bases). The CDR3 loop spans 14 amino acids. V lost 3 bases and J lost 2, with 10 bases in between. CDR1 is SGHTA and CDR2 is FQGNSA in the germline V gene. The CDR3 protein is CASSFGQQNTEAFF. CDR3 bases: TGTGCCAGCAGCTTTGGACAGCAAAACACTGAAGCTTTCTTT.

This chain links TRBV3-1 (or the pseudogene TRBV3-2) with TRBJ1-4; possible D gene TRBD1, 6 bases. Germline loops: CDR1 LGHDT, CDR2 YNNKEL (reference sequence). This CDR3 spans 14 amino acids. Trimming shortened V by 6 bases and J by 4 bases, and 12 bases separated the two germline ends. The CDR3 sequence is CASSSGVGNEKLFF. CDR3 nucleotide sequence: TGTGCCAGCAGTTCAGGGGTGGGTAATGAAAAACTGTTTTTT.

The J gene is TRBJ2-1, the V gene TRBV5-1; 9 nucleotides line up with TRBD2. The CDR3 sequence is 15 residues long. Germline CDR1 is SGHRS and CDR2 is YFSETQ. With 7 bases clipped from V and 5 bases from J, the junction kept 10 bases outside the gene matches. CDR3 residues: CASSISGGLNNEQFF. The CDR3 DNA reads TGCGCCAGCTCAATTAGCGGGGGCCTAAACAATGAGCAGTTCTTC.

CDR3 DNA sequence: TGTGCCAGCAGCTCCGGGACACCCTATGGCTACACCTTC. This sequence encodes CASSSGTPYGYTF. The chain carries TRBV12-3 or TRBV12-4 and TRBJ1-2; the D gene is possibly TRBD1 (6 bases). Between the trimmed V and J ends, which lost 6 bases and 4 bases, there was a span of 12 bases. The CDR3 has 13 residues.

V gene TRBV7-8 combines with J gene TRBJ2-1, with TRBD1 as a possible D gene (5 bases). The germline V and J ends were trimmed by 3 bases and 10 bases, with 19 bases remaining between them. Germline V CDR1 and CDR2: SGHVS, FQNEAQ. The CDR3 consists of 15 residues. The CDR3 DNA follows: TGTGCCAGCAGCTTTGTAGGACACGGATCTAAGGAGCAGTTCTTC. It codes for CASSFVGHGSKEQFF.

The chain carries TRBV28 and TRBJ1-2, with TRBD1 matching over 12 bases. The CDR3 runs 15 residues. The V gene end was trimmed by 7 bases and the J gene end by 4 bases; junction bases not matched to a gene: 7. Germline V CDR1 and CDR2: MDHEN, SYDVKM. CDR3 in DNA: TGTGCCAGCAACCCGCCGGGACAGGGGGCCTATGGCTACACCTTC. Protein: CASNPPGQGAYGYTF.

This sequence joins TRBV6-6 and TRBJ1-4; D possibly corresponds to TRBD1 (6 bases). The length of the CDR3 is 14 residues. Trimming stripped 8 bases from V and 8 bases from J, with 18 bases between. Germline values: CDR1 MNHNY, CDR2 SVGAGI (reference sequence). For the CDR3, the DNA is TGTGCCAGCTCGGGGGGGCAAACTGGGGAAAAACTGTTTTTT. It is translated as CASSGGQTGEKLFF.

This clone has only a few counts. This sequence joins TRBV5-1 and TRBJ2-3; D gene unclear. The germline CDR1 and CDR2 sequences are SGHRS and YFSETQ. The CDR3 contains 13 residues. V lost 0 bases to trimming and J lost 0 bases, with 2 bases between them. The CDR3 region has the DNA TGCGCCAGCAGCTTGGCTAGCACAGATACGCAGTATTTT. Translation gives CASSLASTDTQYF.

The chain is built from TRBV10-3 and TRBJ1-2; 8 bases are a match to TRBD1. The CDR3 is made up of 13 amino acids. From germline, CDR1 is ENHRY and CDR2 SYGVKD. Trimming took 3 bases from V and 8 from J; bases not matched to a gene: 5. CDR3 bases: TGTGCCATCAGTGACGGACAGGGTGACGGCTACACCTTC. This gives the protein CAISDGQGDGYTF.

The rearrangement joins TRBV19 to TRBJ2-7; TRBD1 might be the D (5 bases). V lost 5 bases, J lost 5 bases, and 19 bases lay in between. The CDR3 runs 15 residues. Looked up from germline, CDR1 is LNHDA and CDR2 is SQIVND (reference sequence). CDR3 coding DNA: TGTGCCAGTAGTTCCAAACAGGTAACCAGCCACGAGCAGTACTTC. The encoded protein is CASSSKQVTSHEQYF.